The present TCR beta chain was sequenced within a study of T cells in Graves' hyperthyroidism and ophthalmopathy. Overall study findings and caveats: Ophthalmopathy, as predicted by the model, came a median roughly 6.8 months after the prediction.

Amplified TCR beta CDR3 regions derived from RNA transcripts. Researchers ran a first-round RT-PCR on the TCR CDR3 using the HTBI primer set. Each CDR3 protein gets one entry after TCRdb re-called the multiplex PCR reads with MiXCR. The table has more than 500,000 distinct CDR3 sequences, over 45% seen once. This clonotype was seen a handful of times. Its specificity is not known. Compared with germline, one end of the junction differs, possibly owing to a read error. Germline-derived CDR1 and CDR2 are MGHDK and SYGVNS. The CDR3 contains 15 residues. Sequenced input: peripheral blood or thyroid tissue (not recorded which). This chain connects TRBV25-1 to TRBJ2-7, with D maybe TRBD2 (6 bases). This TCR was recovered from an adult woman with Graves' disease, either hyperthyroidism or ophthalmopathy (not recorded which). The CDR3 nucleotides are TGTACCAGCAGAGGATCAGGACTACGCACCTACGAGCAGTACTTC. Encoded protein: CTSRGSGLRTYEQYF.